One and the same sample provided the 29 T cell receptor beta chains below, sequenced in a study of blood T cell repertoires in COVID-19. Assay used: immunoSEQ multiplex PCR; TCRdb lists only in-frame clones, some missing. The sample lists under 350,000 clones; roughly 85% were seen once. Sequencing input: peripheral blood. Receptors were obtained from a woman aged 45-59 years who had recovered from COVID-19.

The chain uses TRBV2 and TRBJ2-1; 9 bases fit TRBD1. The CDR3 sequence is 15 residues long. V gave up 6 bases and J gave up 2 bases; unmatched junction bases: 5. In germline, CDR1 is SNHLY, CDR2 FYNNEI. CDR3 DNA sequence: TGTGCCAGCAGCGGGGGGACAGGGCCCTACAATGAGCAGTTCTTC. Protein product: CASSGGTGPYNEQFF.

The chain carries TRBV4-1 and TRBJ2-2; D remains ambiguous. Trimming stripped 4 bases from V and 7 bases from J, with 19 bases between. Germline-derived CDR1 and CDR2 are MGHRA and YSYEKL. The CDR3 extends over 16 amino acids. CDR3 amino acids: CASSRNLVLAGGELFF. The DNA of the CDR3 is TGCGCCAGCAGCCGCAACCTCGTCCTCGCCGGCGGGGAGCTGTTTTTT.

In DNA, the CDR3 is TGCGCCAGCAGCAAACTATCGAGGGGGACAGACTATGGCTACACCTTC. Protein product: CASSKLSRGTDYGYTF. The J gene is TRBJ1-2, the V gene TRBV4-1; 7 bases are a match to TRBD1. J lost 3 bases, V lost 5 bases, and 12 bases had no gene match. Looked up from germline, CDR1 is MGHRA and CDR2 is YSYEKL. The length of the CDR3 is 16 residues.

DNA of the CDR3: TGTGCCAGCAGCCTTACGGTGAATCAGCCCCAGCATTTT. Translating gives CASSLTVNQPQHF. V gene TRBV12-3 or TRBV12-4 combines with J gene TRBJ1-5; no firm D call. Deletions cut 6 bases from V and 4 bases from J, with 10 bases between. This CDR3 is built from 13 residues.

CDR3 DNA: TGTGCCAGCAAGGGGACAGCCACCGACCCCTACGAGCAGTACTTC. It encodes CASKGTATDPYEQYF. The chain employs TRBV28 and TRBJ2-7; the match to TRBD1 covers 7 bases. This CDR3 has 15 residues. The germline V gene has CDR1 MDHEN and CDR2 SYDVKM. The trim removed 7 bases at V and 2 bases at J, leaving 11 bases unmatched.

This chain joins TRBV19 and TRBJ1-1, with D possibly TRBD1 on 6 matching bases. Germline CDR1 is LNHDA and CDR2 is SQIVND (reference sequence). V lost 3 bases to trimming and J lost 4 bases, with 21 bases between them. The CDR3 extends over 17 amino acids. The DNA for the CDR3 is TGTGCCAGTAGTATGAGGGAACAGGGCCCCCGGGGCACTGAAGCTTTCTTT. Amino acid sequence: CASSMREQGPRGTEAFF.

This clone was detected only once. This CDR3 reads CASSLDLLGTWAGGGSPLHF. The CDR3 DNA is TGTGCCAGCAGCTTAGACCTCCTCGGTACATGGGCCGGAGGTGGTTCACCCCTCCACTTT. The gene calls are TRBV11-3 and TRBJ1-6; D is uncertain. The CDR3 consists of 20 residues. The V gene's germline CDR1 is SGHNT and CDR2 YENEEA. The V end lost 0 bases, the J end lost 9 bases, and 27 bases lay between the germline ends.

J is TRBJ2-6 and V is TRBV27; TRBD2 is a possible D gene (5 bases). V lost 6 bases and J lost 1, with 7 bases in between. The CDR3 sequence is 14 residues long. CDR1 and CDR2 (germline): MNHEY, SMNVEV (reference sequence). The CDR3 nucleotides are TGTGCCAGCAGGAGAGGGTCTGGGGCCAACGTCCTGACTTTC. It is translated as CASRRGSGANVLTF.

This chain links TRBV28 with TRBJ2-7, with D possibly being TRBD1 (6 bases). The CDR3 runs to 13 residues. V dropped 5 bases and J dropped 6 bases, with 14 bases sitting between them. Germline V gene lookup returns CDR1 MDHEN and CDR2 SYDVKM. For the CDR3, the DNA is TGTGCCAGCAGTGAGGGACACCTCGGCGAGCAGTACTTC. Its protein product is CASSEGHLGEQYF.

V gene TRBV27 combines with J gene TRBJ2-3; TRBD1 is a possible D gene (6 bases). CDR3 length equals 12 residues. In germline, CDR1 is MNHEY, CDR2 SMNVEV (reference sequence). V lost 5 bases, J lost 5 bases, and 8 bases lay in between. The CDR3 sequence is CASSQDRDTQYF. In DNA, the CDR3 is TGTGCCAGCAGTCAGGACAGAGATACGCAGTATTTT.

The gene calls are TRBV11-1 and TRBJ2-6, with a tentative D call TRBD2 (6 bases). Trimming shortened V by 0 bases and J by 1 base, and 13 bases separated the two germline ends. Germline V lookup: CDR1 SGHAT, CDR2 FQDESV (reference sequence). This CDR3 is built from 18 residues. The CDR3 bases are TGTGCCAGCAGCTTAGCGTCGGCGGGGTATTCTGGGGCCAACGTCCTGACTTTC. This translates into CASSLASAGYSGANVLTF.

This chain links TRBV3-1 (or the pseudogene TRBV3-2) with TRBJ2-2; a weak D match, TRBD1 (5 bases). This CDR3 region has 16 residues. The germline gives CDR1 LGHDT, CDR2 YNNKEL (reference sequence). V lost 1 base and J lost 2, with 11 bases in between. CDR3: CASSQGGGFNTGELFF. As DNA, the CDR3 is TGTGCCAGCAGCCAAGGGGGCGGATTTAACACCGGGGAGCTGTTTTTT.

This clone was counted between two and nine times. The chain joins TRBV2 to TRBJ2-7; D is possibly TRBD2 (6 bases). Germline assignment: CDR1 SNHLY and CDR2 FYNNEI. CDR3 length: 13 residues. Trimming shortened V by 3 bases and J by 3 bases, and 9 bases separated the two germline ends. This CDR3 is CASSDAGLYEQYF. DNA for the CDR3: TGTGCCAGCAGTGACGCGGGGCTCTACGAGCAGTACTTC.

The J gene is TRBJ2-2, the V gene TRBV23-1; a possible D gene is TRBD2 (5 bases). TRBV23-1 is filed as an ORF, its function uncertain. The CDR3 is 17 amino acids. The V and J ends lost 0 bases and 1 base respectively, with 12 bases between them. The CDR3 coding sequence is TGCGCCAGCAGTCAATCCGAAGAGGGTGTGAACACCGGGGAGCTGTTTTTT. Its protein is CASSQSEEGVNTGELFF.

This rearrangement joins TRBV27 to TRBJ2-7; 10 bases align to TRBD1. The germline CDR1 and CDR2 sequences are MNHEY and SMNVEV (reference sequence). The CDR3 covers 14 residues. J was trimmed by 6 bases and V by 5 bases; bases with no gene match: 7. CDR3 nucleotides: TGTGCCAGCAGTCGCACCGGGACAGGGGTCGAGCAGTACTTC. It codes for CASSRTGTGVEQYF.

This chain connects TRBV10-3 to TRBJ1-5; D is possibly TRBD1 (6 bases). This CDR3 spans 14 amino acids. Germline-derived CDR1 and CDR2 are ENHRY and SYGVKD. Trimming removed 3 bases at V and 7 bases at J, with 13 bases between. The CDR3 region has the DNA TGTGCCATCAGTGACCAGGGGTTACGGCAGCCCCAGCATTTT. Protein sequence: CAISDQGLRQPQHF.

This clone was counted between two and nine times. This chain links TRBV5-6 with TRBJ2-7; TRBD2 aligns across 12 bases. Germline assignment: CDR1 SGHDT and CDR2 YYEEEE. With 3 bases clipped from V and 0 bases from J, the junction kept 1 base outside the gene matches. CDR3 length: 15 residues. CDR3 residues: CASSWTSGTSYEQYF. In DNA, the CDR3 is TGTGCCAGCAGCTGGACTAGCGGGACCTCCTACGAGCAGTACTTC.

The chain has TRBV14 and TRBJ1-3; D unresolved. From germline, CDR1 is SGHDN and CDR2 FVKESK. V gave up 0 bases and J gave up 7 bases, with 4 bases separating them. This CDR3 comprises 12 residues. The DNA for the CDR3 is TGTGCCAGCAGCCAAGATATCAACACCATATATTTT. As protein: CASSQDINTIYF.

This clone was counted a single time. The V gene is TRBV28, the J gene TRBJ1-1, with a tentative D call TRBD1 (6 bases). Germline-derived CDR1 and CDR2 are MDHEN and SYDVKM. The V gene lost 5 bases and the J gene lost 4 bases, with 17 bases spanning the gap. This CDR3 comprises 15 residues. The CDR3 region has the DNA TGTGCCAGCAGTGCCCCCGGGAAAGGGGGCACTGAAGCTTTCTTT. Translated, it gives CASSAPGKGGTEAFF.

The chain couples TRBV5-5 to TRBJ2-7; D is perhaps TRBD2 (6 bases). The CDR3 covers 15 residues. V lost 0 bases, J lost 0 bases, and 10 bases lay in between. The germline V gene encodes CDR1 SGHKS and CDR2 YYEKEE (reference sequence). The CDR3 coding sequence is TGTGCCAGCAGCTTGGGTGACGGGAGCTCCTACGAGCAGTACTTC. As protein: CASSLGDGSSYEQYF.

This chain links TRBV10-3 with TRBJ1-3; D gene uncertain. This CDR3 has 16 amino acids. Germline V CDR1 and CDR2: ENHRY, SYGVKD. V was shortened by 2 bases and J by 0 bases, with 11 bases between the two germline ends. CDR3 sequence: CAISEQPGSSGNTIYF. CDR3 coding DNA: TGTGCCATCAGTGAGCAGCCGGGAAGCTCTGGAAACACCATATATTTT.

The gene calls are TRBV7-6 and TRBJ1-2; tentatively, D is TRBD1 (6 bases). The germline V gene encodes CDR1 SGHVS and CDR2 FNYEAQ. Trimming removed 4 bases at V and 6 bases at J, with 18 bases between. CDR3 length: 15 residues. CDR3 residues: CASSSTGLPGDGYTF. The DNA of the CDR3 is TGTGCCAGCAGCTCCACTGGCCTTCCAGGGGATGGCTACACCTTC.

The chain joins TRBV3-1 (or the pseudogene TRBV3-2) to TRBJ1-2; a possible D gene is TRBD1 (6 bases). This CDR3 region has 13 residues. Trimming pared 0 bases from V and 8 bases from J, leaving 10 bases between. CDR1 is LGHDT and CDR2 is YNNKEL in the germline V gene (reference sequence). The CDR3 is CASSQDPRGGYTF. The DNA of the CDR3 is TGTGCCAGCAGCCAAGATCCCAGGGGAGGCTACACCTTC.

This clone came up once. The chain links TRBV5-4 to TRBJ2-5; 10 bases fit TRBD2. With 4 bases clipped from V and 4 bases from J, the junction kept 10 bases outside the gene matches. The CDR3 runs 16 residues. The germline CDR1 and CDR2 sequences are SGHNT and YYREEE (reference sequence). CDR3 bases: TGTGCCAGCAGCCCGCCCAGAGCGGGAGGGGCAGAGACCCAGTACTTC. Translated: CASSPPRAGGAETQYF.

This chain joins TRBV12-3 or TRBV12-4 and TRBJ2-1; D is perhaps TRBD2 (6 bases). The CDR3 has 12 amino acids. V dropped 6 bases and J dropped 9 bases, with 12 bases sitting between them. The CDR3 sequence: CASSYYSGEQFF. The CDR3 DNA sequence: TGTGCCAGCAGCTACTATAGCGGTGAGCAGTTCTTC.

Written as DNA, the CDR3 is TGTGCCAGCAGCCTCCGACAGAACACAGATACGCAGTATTTT. It is translated as CASSLRQNTDTQYF. The rearrangement joins TRBV9 to TRBJ2-3; D perhaps matches TRBD1 (5 bases). Germline CDR1 reads SGDLS; CDR2 reads YYNGEE. Deletions cut 4 bases from V and 2 bases from J, with 11 bases between. CDR3 size: 14 residues.

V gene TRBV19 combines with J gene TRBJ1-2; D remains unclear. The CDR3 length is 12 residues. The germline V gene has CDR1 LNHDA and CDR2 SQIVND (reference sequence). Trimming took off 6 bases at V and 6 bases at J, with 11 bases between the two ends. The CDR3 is CASRRGLDGYTF. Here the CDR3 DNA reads TGTGCCAGTAGACGGGGTCTGGATGGCTACACCTTC.

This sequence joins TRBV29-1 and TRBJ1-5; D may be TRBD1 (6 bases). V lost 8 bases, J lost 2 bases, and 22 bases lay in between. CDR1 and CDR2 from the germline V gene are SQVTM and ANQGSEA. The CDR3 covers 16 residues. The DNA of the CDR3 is TGCAGCCCCCGGCAGGGGACTATATTGGGCAATCAGCCCCAGCATTTT. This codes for CSPRQGTILGNQPQHF.

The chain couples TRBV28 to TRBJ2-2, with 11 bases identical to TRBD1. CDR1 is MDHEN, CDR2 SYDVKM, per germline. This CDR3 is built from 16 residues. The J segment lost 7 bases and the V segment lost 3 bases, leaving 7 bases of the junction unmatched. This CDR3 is CASSFLGQGAHGELFF. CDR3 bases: TGTGCCAGCAGTTTTTTAGGACAGGGGGCCCACGGGGAGCTGTTTTTT. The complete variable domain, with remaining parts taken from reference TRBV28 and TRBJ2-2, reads DVKVTQSSRYLVKRTGEKVFLECVQDMDHENMFWYRQDPGLGLRLIYFSYDVKMKEKGDIPEGYSVSREKKERFSLILESASTNQTSMYLCASSFLGQGAHGELFFGEGSRLTVL.